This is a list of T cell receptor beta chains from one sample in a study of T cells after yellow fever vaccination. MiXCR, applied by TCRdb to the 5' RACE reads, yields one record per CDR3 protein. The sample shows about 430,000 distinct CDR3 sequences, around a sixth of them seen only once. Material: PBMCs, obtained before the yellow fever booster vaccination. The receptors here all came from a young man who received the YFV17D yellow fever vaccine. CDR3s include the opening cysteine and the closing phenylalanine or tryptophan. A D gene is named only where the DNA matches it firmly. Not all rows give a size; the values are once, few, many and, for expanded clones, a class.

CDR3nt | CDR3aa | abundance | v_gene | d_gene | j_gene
TGTGCCAGCAGCCCCCCGTCTGACAACGGGTATACCCAGTACTTC | CASSPPSDNGYTQYF | NA | TRBV7-2 | NA | TRBJ2-5
TGTGCCAGCAGCTTAACCGGGGGTGACGGGGAGCTGTTTTTT | CASSLTGGDGELFF | many | TRBV7-2 | NA | TRBJ2-2
TGTGCCACCAGCAGAGATAGTGAGGACACCTACGAGCAGTACTTC | CATSRDSEDTYEQYF | few | TRBV15 | NA | TRBJ2-7
TGTGCCAGCAGCACCGGACAGCGGGTTGGGGCCAACGTCCTGACTTTC | CASSTGQRVGANVLTF | few | TRBV11-2 | NA | TRBJ2-6
TGTGCCAGCAGCTTAATGGGACAGGGAAGCAATCAGCCCCAGCATTTT | CASSLMGQGSNQPQHF | NA | TRBV7-2 | TRBD1 | TRBJ1-5
TGCAGTGCTATAACCAGGGACGATAATGAAAAACTGTTTTTT | CSAITRDDNEKLFF | few | TRBV20-1 | NA | TRBJ1-4
TGCGCCAGCAGCCCTGGGACGGCTTCCTACAATGAGCAGTTCTTC | CASSPGTASYNEQFF | many | TRBV4-3 | NA | TRBJ2-1
TGTGCCATCAGTGACGCGCCCCGACTTAACTACGAGCAGTACTTC | CAISDAPRLNYEQYF | NA | TRBV10-3 | NA | TRBJ2-7
TGTGCCAGCAGCGTATTCGGGGGCGTTGGCTACACCTTC | CASSVFGGVGYTF | NA | TRBV9 | NA | TRBJ1-2
TGTGCCAGCAGTCACCCTGGACAGGGAGCTGCCGGGGAGCTGTTTTTT | CASSHPGQGAAGELFF | few | TRBV6-2/TRBV6-3 | TRBD1 | TRBJ2-2
TGCGCCAGCAGCTTGGCGCAACTAGATACGCAGTATTTT | CASSLAQLDTQYF | NA | TRBV5-1 | NA | TRBJ2-3
TGTGCTAGTGGTATTATCGACTATGGCTACACCTTC | CASGIIDYGYTF | NA | TRBV12-5 | NA | TRBJ1-2
TGTGCCAGCAGCAGGGCGGCCTATGGCTACACCTTC | CASSRAAYGYTF | few | TRBV6-2/TRBV6-3 | NA | TRBJ1-2
TGTGCCAGCGGATACTCGGTTGGGACCCAGTACTTC | CASGYSVGTQYF | NA | TRBV6-5 | NA | TRBJ2-5
TGCAGTGCTAGGGGTCTTTATGGCTACACCTTC | CSARGLYGYTF | few | TRBV20-1 | NA | TRBJ1-2
TGCAGTGCCCAGAAGGCGTCAGCAGGGGAGAATTCACCCCTCCACTTT | CSAQKASAGENSPLHF | few | TRBV20-1 | NA | TRBJ1-6
TGTGCCAGCAGCGTAGTTGCGCAGGGCGGGAATGAAAAACTGTTTTTT | CASSVVAQGGNEKLFF | few | TRBV9 | NA | TRBJ1-4
TGCAGTGCTTCCGTAACAGGGGGAACTGAAGCTTTCTTT | CSASVTGGTEAFF | NA | TRBV20-1 | TRBD1 | TRBJ1-1
TGCAGCGTTGGCCGCGACAGGGGGTACGGCAATCAGCCCCAGCATTTT | CSVGRDRGYGNQPQHF | NA | TRBV29-1 | TRBD1 | TRBJ1-5
TGCAGTGCTAGAGCCGTTTATAGCTCCTACGAGCAGTACTTC | CSARAVYSSYEQYF | NA | TRBV20-1 | NA | TRBJ2-7
TGTGCCAGCAGCTCAGCATCACCCGTAGACAGCTACACCTTC | CASSSASPVDSYTF | few | TRBV7-9 | NA | TRBJ1-2
TGCAGTGCTAGCAGGGGGCTGACGAGGGGCTACACCTTC | CSASRGLTRGYTF | NA | TRBV20-1 | TRBD1 | TRBJ1-2
TGTGCCAGCAGCTACAGTCATGGCTACACCTTC | CASSYSHGYTF | NA | TRBV7-9 | NA | TRBJ1-2
TGTGCCAGCAGCACTCCCAGGGATCGGAACTATGGCTACACCTTC | CASSTPRDRNYGYTF | few | TRBV5-4 | NA | TRBJ1-2
TGTGCCACCAGTGACCCCCCAGTAGAGACCCAGTACTTC | CATSDPPVETQYF | few | TRBV24-1 | NA | TRBJ2-5
TGTGCCAGCACCCCGGCAGGGGGAAGTGGAAATGAGCAGTTCTTC | CASTPAGGSGNEQFF | few | TRBV12-3/TRBV12-4 | TRBD1 | TRBJ2-1
TGTGCCAGCAGCCAGGAACTAGCGGCGAACACCGGGGAGCTGTTTTTT | CASSQELAANTGELFF | NA | TRBV3-1 | TRBD2 | TRBJ2-2
TGCGCCAGCAGCCCCCTAGGTCTGAAGCAAGAGACCCAGTACTTC | CASSPLGLKQETQYF | NA | TRBV4-1 | NA | TRBJ2-5
TGTGCCATCAGGGGGGGCGATTCACCCCTCCACTTT | CAIRGGDSPLHF | few | TRBV10-3 | NA | TRBJ1-6
TGTGCCAGCAGTCCAAACGGGGGACCTGAAGCTTTCTTT | CASSPNGGPEAFF | NA | TRBV7-3 | NA | TRBJ1-1
TGTGCCAGCAGCCAAGAAACAGCCCCCTACGAGCAGTACTTC | CASSQETAPYEQYF | NA | TRBV3-1 | NA | TRBJ2-7
TGTGCCAGCGGAAAACAGGGTATCAGGGAGCCCCAGCATTTT | CASGKQGIREPQHF | few | TRBV6-5 | NA | TRBJ1-5
TGCAGTGCTACCCGGACTAGCGGGGGGAGCACAGATACGCAGTATTTT | CSATRTSGGSTDTQYF | many | TRBV20-1 | TRBD2 | TRBJ2-3
TGTGCCAGCAGCCAAGATTTGGGTAGCTACTATGGCTACACCTTC | CASSQDLGSYYGYTF | NA | TRBV4-2 | NA | TRBJ1-2
TGTGCCAGCAACCAGGGATACAATGAGCAGTTCTTC | CASNQGYNEQFF | few | TRBV7-9 | NA | TRBJ2-1
TGTGCCAGCAGCTTGGATGGACTCCTTTCCACAGATACGCAGTATTTT | CASSLDGLLSTDTQYF | few | TRBV5-6 | NA | TRBJ2-3
TGTGCCAGCAGTCCGACGGGACTAGCGGGGAATGAGCAGTTCTTC | CASSPTGLAGNEQFF | NA | TRBV12-3/TRBV12-4 | TRBD2 | TRBJ2-1
TGTGCCAGCAGGATTGGACTAGCGAGCGATGAGCAGTTCTTC | CASRIGLASDEQFF | NA | TRBV6-5 | TRBD2 | TRBJ2-1
TGTGCCAGCAGCTTATGGCGGGAGCTCACCGGGGAGCTGTTTTTT | CASSLWRELTGELFF | few | TRBV7-2 | TRBD2 | TRBJ2-2
TGCGCCAGCAGCCAAGATTCATTATGGACAGACTATGGCTACACCTTC | CASSQDSLWTDYGYTF | few | TRBV4-3 | NA | TRBJ1-2
TGTGCCAGCTCACCCGACATTAACTATGGCTACACCTTC | CASSPDINYGYTF | many | TRBV18 | NA | TRBJ1-2
TGTGCCAGCAGCTTAAGGCGGCAAGGGGGAATCATTCAGTACTTC | CASSLRRQGGIIQYF | few | TRBV7-2 | NA | TRBJ2-4
TGTGCCACCAGCAGAGTGACAGGGGGCTACAATGAGCAGTTCTTC | CATSRVTGGYNEQFF | NA | TRBV15 | TRBD1 | TRBJ2-1
TGTGCCAGCAGGTCTAGCGGGGGTACCTACGAGCAGTACTTC | CASRSSGGTYEQYF | NA | TRBV12-3/TRBV12-4 | TRBD2 | TRBJ2-7
TGTGCCAGCAGCTTGGAAAGGAGTAGGGTCTATAATTCACCCCTCCACTTT | CASSLERSRVYNSPLHF | few | TRBV5-5 | NA | TRBJ1-6
TGTGCCAGCAAGCGCAGTGGCTCCTACGAGCAGTACTTC | CASKRSGSYEQYF | NA | TRBV12-3/TRBV12-4 | NA | TRBJ2-7
TGCAGCGTGGGGGGACGGTTTAATGAAAAACTGTTTTTT | CSVGGRFNEKLFF | NA | TRBV29-1 | NA | TRBJ1-4
TGTGCCAGCAGTCCCTTCGGGCGGGGGGCCCAAAACAATGAGCAGTTCTTC | CASSPFGRGAQNNEQFF | many | TRBV6-6 | TRBD2 | TRBJ2-1
TGCAGTGCAGTCGACAGGGTGGTACACGAGCAGTACTTC | CSAVDRVVHEQYF | NA | TRBV20-1 | TRBD1 | TRBJ2-7
TGCAGTGCTCTCAGGGTGGATAATGAAAAACTGTTTTTT | CSALRVDNEKLFF | NA | TRBV20-1 | NA | TRBJ1-4
TGTGCCAGCAGTACCCAGCGAGGCGAGCAGTACTTC | CASSTQRGEQYF | NA | TRBV6-2/TRBV6-3 | NA | TRBJ2-7
TGCAGTGCCCCTGGCCTTCGAACAGGGGGCGGCAGGGATACGCAGTATTTT | CSAPGLRTGGGRDTQYF | NA | TRBV20-1 | TRBD1 | TRBJ2-3
TGTGCCAGCAGCCAACTGCTGGGCAACACCGGGGAGCTGTTTTTT | CASSQLLGNTGELFF | NA | TRBV4-2 | NA | TRBJ2-2
TGTGCCAGCACCGCTACGGGCAATACGCAGTATTTT | CASTATGNTQYF | NA | TRBV6-2/TRBV6-3 | NA | TRBJ2-3